A selection of T cell receptor beta chains follows, all from one sample in a study of CD8+CD57+ T cells in acquired aplastic anemia. A single record per CDR3 protein comes from TCRdb applying MiXCR to the reads. The sample carries about 200,000 distinct CDR3 sequences, around 49% recorded once. Sequenced sample: sorted CD4+, CD8+, or CD8+CD57+ T cells (not recorded which) from PBMCs. The source is a human donor with aplastic anemia. Both conserved end residues are part of each CDR3. D genes are given only for firm matches. The size entry is marked missing in some rows and otherwise reads once, few, many or a size class.

d_call	j_call	v_call	clone_size	cdr3_aa	cdr3_nt
TRBD1	TRBJ1-2	TRBV5-5	NA	CASSRDREFCGYTF	TGTGCCAGCAGCCGGGACAGGGAATTCTGTGGCTACACCTTC
TRBD2	TRBJ2-2	TRBV9	many	CASSVAHVASGTGELFF	TGTGCCAGCAGCGTAGCCCATGTGGCTAGCGGGACCGGGGAGCTGTTTTTT
NA	TRBJ2-3	TRBV24-1	NA	CAVGHTYTDTQYF	TGTGCCGTCGGACATACGTACACAGATACGCAGTATTTT
NA	TRBJ1-6	TRBV5-1	NA	CASSLTSGQNSPLHF	TGCGCCAGCAGCTTGACCTCAGGGCAAAATTCACCCCTCCACTTT
TRBD2	TRBJ2-2	TRBV25-1	NA	CASTDWGLAGTNTGELFF	TGTGCCAGCACCGACTGGGGGCTAGCGGGGACAAACACCGGGGAGCTGTTTTTT
TRBD2	TRBJ2-1	TRBV7-2	NA	CASSPRGLAGGSSYNEQFF	TGTGCCAGCAGCCCAAGGGGACTAGCGGGGGGCAGCTCCTACAATGAGCAGTTCTTC
TRBD1	TRBJ1-1	TRBV10-1	NA	CASSPGQGTAFF	TGCGCCAGCAGCCCTGGACAGGGGACGGCTTTCTTT
TRBD1	TRBJ2-5	TRBV29-1	many	CSAGGTVETQYF	TGCAGCGCAGGGGGAACTGTAGAGACCCAGTACTTC
NA	TRBJ2-7	TRBV29-1	few	CSVEEEGDYEQYF	TGCAGCGTTGAGGAGGAGGGGGACTACGAGCAGTACTTC
NA	TRBJ2-7	TRBV5-4	many	CASSSYRSYEQYF	TGTGCCAGCAGCTCTTACCGGTCCTACGAGCAGTACTTC
TRBD1	TRBJ1-1	TRBV6-5	NA	CASSYLTQGARTEAFF	TGTGCCAGCAGTTACTTGACACAGGGGGCGCGCACTGAAGCTTTCTTT
TRBD2	TRBJ2-1	TRBV20-1	many	CSARGGGTRTNEQFF	TGCAGTGCTAGAGGTGGCGGGACTAGAACGAATGAGCAGTTCTTC
NA	TRBJ2-7	TRBV19	NA	CAKGRVYEQYF	TGTGCTAAGGGAAGGGTCTACGAGCAGTACTTC
TRBD2	TRBJ2-2	TRBV6-6	many	CASSHRGGDTGELFF	TGTGCCAGCAGTCACCGGGGGGGGGACACCGGGGAGCTGTTTTTT
NA	TRBJ1-5	TRBV5-1	many	CASSQKGGDNQPQHF	TGCGCCAGCAGCCAAAAGGGGGGGGACAATCAGCCCCAGCATTTT
NA	TRBJ1-2	TRBV20-1	NA	CSARTENYGYTF	TGCAGTGCTAGAACCGAGAACTATGGCTACACCTTC
TRBD1	TRBJ1-1	TRBV6-5	few	CASSYLPTGGILGNTEAFF	TGTGCCAGCAGTTACCTCCCAACAGGGGGTATTTTAGGGAACACTGAAGCTTTCTTT
NA	TRBJ1-1	TRBV6-1	NA	CASSYFGWGGRMNTEAFF	TGTGCCAGCAGTTATTTTGGGTGGGGCGGAAGGATGAACACTGAAGCTTTCTTT
TRBD1	TRBJ1-6	TRBV25-1	NA	CASSEQDRLNSPLHF	TGTGCCAGCAGTGAACAGGACAGGCTAAATTCACCCCTCCACTTT
NA	TRBJ2-5	TRBV9	once	CASSVLGLQETQYF	TGTGCCAGCAGCGTATTGGGATTGCAAGAGACCCAGTACTTC
NA	TRBJ2-1	TRBV6-4	many	CASSNGQSSYNEQFF	TGTGCCAGCAGTAATGGGCAGAGCTCCTACAATGAGCAGTTCTTC
TRBD1	TRBJ1-6	TRBV5-1	NA	CASSLDLWTGRTPLHF	TGCGCCAGCAGCTTGGATCTCTGGACAGGGCGGACACCCCTCCACTTT
TRBD1	TRBJ1-2	TRBV2	NA	CAGSARQGTYGYTF	TGTGCCGGGTCAGCGCGACAGGGGACCTATGGCTACACCTTC
NA	TRBJ1-4	TRBV2	NA	CASTLGQIEKLFF	TGTGCCAGCACCCTCGGACAGATTGAAAAACTGTTTTTT
NA	TRBJ2-7	TRBV7-2	NA	CASSFSGSAYEQYF	TGTGCCAGCAGCTTCTCGGGGAGCGCCTACGAGCAGTACTTC
NA	TRBJ1-4	TRBV20-1	NA	CSANLERGAATNEKLFF	TGCAGTGCTAATCTGGAGCGGGGGGCCGCAACTAATGAAAAACTGTTTTTT
TRBD1	TRBJ1-6	TRBV2	NA	CASTKQGARSPLHF	TGTGCCAGCACTAAACAGGGGGCACGTTCACCCCTCCACTTT
NA	TRBJ2-7	TRBV5-1	many	CATQDSPHLGEQYF	TGCGCCACCCAGGACAGCCCCCACCTTGGAGAGCAGTACTTC
TRBD2	TRBJ2-1	TRBV2	many	CASSRAGGRYNEQFF	TGTGCCAGCAGTAGAGCGGGGGGGAGATACAATGAGCAGTTCTTC
NA	TRBJ1-1	TRBV5-1	many	CASSPSEGWTEAFF	TGCGCCAGCAGCCCATCGGAGGGCTGGACTGAAGCTTTCTTT
NA	TRBJ1-6	TRBV10-3	NA	CAISESSPGVSPLHF	TGTGCCATCAGTGAGTCCAGCCCCGGGGTTTCACCCCTCCACTTT
NA	TRBJ2-5	TRBV20-1	many	CSARAGAPSETQYF	TGCAGTGCTAGAGCGGGGGCCCCCTCAGAGACCCAGTACTTC
NA	TRBJ2-1	TRBV30	few	CAWSVRTFNEQFF	TGTGCCTGGAGTGTACGAACCTTTAATGAGCAGTTCTTC
NA	TRBJ1-4	TRBV19	many	CASSIPTGRAEKLFF	TGTGCCAGTAGTATTCCCACTGGGCGGGCTGAAAAACTGTTTTTT
NA	TRBJ1-2	TRBV19	NA	CASQDRSVYGYTF	TGTGCCAGTCAGGACAGATCGGTTTATGGCTACACCTTC
TRBD1	TRBJ1-5	TRBV12-3/TRBV12-4	many	CASSLKAGGGQPQHF	TGTGCCAGCAGTTTAAAGGCAGGGGGCGGACAGCCCCAGCATTTT